This TCR beta chain was observed in a study of cytomegalovirus exposure and HLA in healthy donors. Broader study findings: TRBV6-2, TRBV6-3 and some other V segments were unresolvable in 87-base-pair reads. Using a false discovery rate of 0.05, a later analysis showed that 16,951 TCR beta sequences were associated with HLA alleles.

This PCR relied on a set of 60 Vbeta primers and 13 Jbeta primers. Some clones are missing from TCRdb's copy, which holds only in-frame ones; the method was immunoSEQ multiplex PCR. This table has over 200,000 clones, about 80% appearing once. Germline assignment: CDR1 SSHAT and CDR2 FNYEAQ (reference sequence). This CDR3 contains 15 residues. Trimming removed 5 bases from V and 10 bases from J; junction bases left unmatched: 10. As to this clone: Its specificity is not known.

The rearrangement joins TRBV7-7 to TRBJ1-6; TRBD1 aligns across 8 bases. The source is a woman aged 60-70 years in good health and CMV-seropositive. Material: PBMCs. CDR3 bases: TGTGCCAGCAGCCTCGGACAGGGAAAAGGATCACCCCTCCACTTT. The encoded protein is CASSLGQGKGSPLHF.